This T cell receptor (beta chain) was sequenced in a study of CD8+ T cells in alopecia areata. General study findings and limits: Affected scalp, especially in alopecia totalis/universalis, had a higher clonality than normal scalp did.

The germline V and J ends were trimmed by 6 bases and 0 bases, with 26 bases remaining between them. This CDR3 is 19 amino acids long. Germline V gene sequence: CDR1 LNHNV, CDR2 YYDKDF (reference sequence). Worth noting for this clone: Its antigen remains unidentified.

Following RNA extraction, reverse transcription yielded cDNA that acted as the sequencing template. Measured with immunoSEQ multiplex PCR; TCRdb has only the in-frame clones, and not every one. This sample has around 120,000 clones; around 50% occur once, and the top ten carry 10%. Sequencing used NKG2D-low CD8+ T cells sorted from blood. The TCR originated in a human donor with alopecia areata. The rearrangement joins TRBV15 to TRBJ2-5; a possible D gene is TRBD2 (6 bases). DNA of the CDR3: TGTGCCACCAGTAATCCATTCCTCAGGGAGGCTGAGGACCAAGAGACCCAGTACTTC. This sequence encodes CATSNPFLREAEDQETQYF.